This entry lists 18 T cell receptor beta chains sequenced from one sample in a study of CD8 T cells in ankylosing spondylitis. MiXCR, run by TCRdb on the 5' RACE reads, gives a single entry per CDR3 protein. Of some 250,000 distinct CDR3 sequences listed, 9.5% to 12% were seen once; the top ten hold about 6.8%. The source material was blood, either unsorted or a sorted T cell fraction (not recorded which). These receptors all stem from a male donor with ankylosing spondylitis or in good health (not recorded which).

This chain links TRBV4-1 with TRBJ2-1, with D unresolved. CDR1 is MGHRA, CDR2 YSYEKL, per germline. V dropped 0 bases and J dropped 10 bases, with 7 bases sitting between them. There are 12 residues in the CDR3. In DNA, the CDR3 is TGCGCCAGCAGCCAAGATGGGGTCGAGCAGTTCTTC. This gives the protein CASSQDGVEQFF.

The table lists this clonotype with many counts. CDR3 coding DNA: TGTGCCAGCAGTTTAGTGGGGGGGCACCACGAGCAGTACTTC. Its protein product is CASSLVGGHHEQYF. The chain links TRBV12-3 or TRBV12-4 to TRBJ2-7, with a tentative D call TRBD2 (7 bases). Trimming cost V 1 base and J 5 bases, with 12 bases left between them. The CDR3 sequence is 14 residues long.

This clonotype showed up many times. The chain employs TRBV21-1 and TRBJ2-1; the table's D call TRBD1 went unverified against the DNA. TRBV21-1 is annotated as a pseudogene. CDR3 size: 14 residues. CDR3 nucleotide sequence: TGTGCCAGCCAAGGACAGAGACCCTACAATGAGCAGTTCTTC. As protein: CASQGQRPYNEQFF.

This clonotype was observed a few times. V gene TRBV12-3 or TRBV12-4 combines with J gene TRBJ1-5, with 11 bases aligning to TRBD1. J gave up 16 bases and V 3 bases, and 14 bases lay outside the gene matches. The length of the CDR3 is 15 residues. In DNA form, the CDR3 reads TGTGCCAGCAGTTTCTGGGGACAGGGGGTTGAAATGCGCCATTTT. Translation: CASSFWGQGVEMRHF.

The table lists this clonotype with many counts. CDR3 nucleotide sequence: TGCAGTGCTATCCGGACCCTGAACACTGAAGCTTTCTTT. Translated, it gives CSAIRTLNTEAFF. The chain carries TRBV20-1 and TRBJ1-1; no reliable D call. The V and J ends lost 4 bases and 0 bases respectively, with 9 bases between them. The CDR3 is 13 residues long. In germline, CDR1 is DFQATT, CDR2 SNEGSKA (reference sequence).

The rearrangement links TRBV5-6 to TRBJ1-2; D is unresolved. Trimming shortened V by 1 base and J by 4 bases, and 8 bases separated the two germline ends. This CDR3 comprises 13 residues. Per the germline V gene, CDR1 is SGHDT and CDR2 is YYEEEE. CDR3: CASSLLSAYGYTF. CDR3 coding DNA: TGTGCCAGCAGCTTGTTGTCGGCCTATGGCTACACCTTC. The full variable domain, rest sourced from reference TRBV5-6 and TRBJ1-2, is DAGVTQSPTHLIKTRGQQVTLRCSPKSGHDTVSWYQQALGQGPQFIFQYYEEEERQRGNFPDRFSGHQFPNYSSELNVNALLLGDSALYLCASSLLSAYGYTFGSGTRLTVV.

This clonotype has a count of ten or more. The chain couples TRBV3-1 to TRBJ2-3; D gene unclear. V lost 2 bases, J lost 4 bases, and 7 bases lay in between. Germline V lookup: CDR1 LGHDT, CDR2 YNNKEL (reference sequence). The CDR3 extends over 13 amino acids. CDR3 residues: CASSQMGSDTQYF. The CDR3 DNA follows: TGTGCCAGCAGCCAAATGGGGTCAGATACGCAGTATTTT.

This chain links TRBV12-3 or TRBV12-4 with TRBJ2-2; 7 nucleotides line up with TRBD2. V dropped 3 bases and J dropped 3; count of bases not matched to a gene: 10. CDR3 length: 17 amino acids. The CDR3 here is CASSFPGREYDTGELFF. In DNA, the CDR3 is TGTGCCAGCAGTTTCCCAGGGAGGGAGTATGACACCGGGGAGCTGTTTTTT.

Many counts were recorded for this clonotype. The chain is built from TRBV5-1 and TRBJ1-2, with 8 bases identical to TRBD1. The CDR3 contains 16 residues. The junction had 12 bases not matched to a gene; V was cut back by 5 bases and J by 3 bases. Germline V gene data show CDR1 as SGHRS and CDR2 as YFSETQ. CDR3 nucleotide sequence: TGCGCCAGCAGTCAAACGCCAGGGGGCCCCTACTATGGCTACACCTTC. As protein: CASSQTPGGPYYGYTF.

This clonotype appeared many times. The CDR3 DNA reads TGCAGTGCCAAAAAAACAGGGGGATTTCCCACAGATACGCAGTATTTT. Translated, it gives CSAKKTGGFPTDTQYF. The chain recombines TRBV20-1 with TRBJ2-3; TRBD1 matches at 8 bases. Per germline, CDR1 DFQATT and CDR2 SNEGSKA (reference sequence). V trimming: 6 bases; J trimming: 2 bases; junction bases outside the gene matches: 13. This CDR3 is 16 amino acids long.

This clonotype has a count of ten or more. The chain combines TRBV15 with TRBJ2-1, with D hard to call. Germline V gives CDR1 LNHNV, CDR2 YYDKDF (reference sequence). V lost 1 base, J lost 7 bases, and 8 bases lay in between. The CDR3 length is 13 residues. CDR3 in amino acids: CATSRVRDNEQFF. CDR3 nucleotides: TGTGCCACCAGCAGAGTTAGGGATAATGAGCAGTTCTTC.

A note on this clonotype: A clone one base away is much larger, so this may be a read error. The CDR3 nucleotides read TGCGCCAGTCGGGACAGCCAGGGAAACACCAGATATTTT. This sequence encodes CASRDSQGNTRYF. The gene calls are TRBV5-1 and TRBJ1-3; 7 nucleotides align to TRBD1. The CDR3 spans 13 residues. Looked up from germline, CDR1 is SGHRS and CDR2 is YFSETQ.

This clonotype appeared a few times. The rearrangement links TRBV20-1 to TRBJ2-1, with 8 bases matching TRBD2. Germline V gives CDR1 DFQATT, CDR2 SNEGSKA (reference sequence). Unmatched junction bases numbered 7, after V lost 6 bases and J lost 12 bases. The CDR3 covers 11 residues. The CDR3 DNA is TGCAGTGCGCCTCGACTAGCGCGGCAGTTCTTC. It codes for CSAPRLARQFF.

This clonotype was picked up many times. The chain joins TRBV11-2 to TRBJ2-3, with TRBD1 identical over 7 bases. The CDR3 spans 15 residues. The V segment lost 1 base and the J segment 3 bases; nucleotides outside the gene matches: 4. CDR1 and CDR2 from the germline V gene are SGHAT and FQNNGV. The CDR3 reads CASSLGGTATDTQYF. The CDR3, as DNA: TGTGCCAGCAGCTTAGGAGGGACAGCTACAGATACGCAGTATTTT.

This clonotype was recorded a few times. The chain carries TRBV27 and TRBJ1-6, with D tentatively TRBD1 (6 bases). CDR3 length equals 15 residues. V was shortened by 4 bases and J by 5 bases, with 12 bases between the two germline ends. The germline gives CDR1 MNHEY, CDR2 SMNVEV (reference sequence). In nucleotides, the CDR3 is TGTGCCAGCAGTTGGAGGACAGCTAATAATTCACCCCTCCACTTT. Its protein product is CASSWRTANNSPLHF.

This clonotype was picked up many times. The rearrangement links TRBV5-1 to TRBJ1-2; TRBD1 aligns across 7 bases. V was clipped by 3 bases and J by 3 bases; unmatched bases: 2. The CDR3 extends over 13 amino acids. Germline CDR1 reads SGHRS; CDR2 reads YFSETQ. The CDR3 here is CASSWGQYYGYTF. CDR3 in DNA: TGCGCCAGCAGCTGGGGACAGTACTATGGCTACACCTTC.

Ten or more counts support this clonotype. The chain has TRBV4-1 and TRBJ2-1; D is perhaps TRBD2 (5 bases). Germline CDR1 and CDR2: MGHRA and YSYEKL. The V gene lost 6 bases and the J gene lost 8 bases, with 11 bases spanning the gap. CDR3 length: 12 amino acids. CDR3 in amino acids: CASRGAGDEQFF. CDR3 sequence (DNA): TGCGCCAGCAGGGGAGCCGGGGATGAGCAGTTCTTC.

This clonotype was detected a few times. The genes are TRBV7-9 and TRBJ2-1, with 14 bases fitting TRBD2. The CDR3 length is 15 residues. The J segment lost 8 bases and the V segment lost 4 bases, leaving 4 bases of the junction unmatched. Germline CDR1 is SEHNR and CDR2 is FQNEAQ (reference sequence). CDR3 DNA: TGTGCCAGCAGCTCCGGGACTAGCGGGAGTGATGAGCAGTTCTTC. Residues: CASSSGTSGSDEQFF.